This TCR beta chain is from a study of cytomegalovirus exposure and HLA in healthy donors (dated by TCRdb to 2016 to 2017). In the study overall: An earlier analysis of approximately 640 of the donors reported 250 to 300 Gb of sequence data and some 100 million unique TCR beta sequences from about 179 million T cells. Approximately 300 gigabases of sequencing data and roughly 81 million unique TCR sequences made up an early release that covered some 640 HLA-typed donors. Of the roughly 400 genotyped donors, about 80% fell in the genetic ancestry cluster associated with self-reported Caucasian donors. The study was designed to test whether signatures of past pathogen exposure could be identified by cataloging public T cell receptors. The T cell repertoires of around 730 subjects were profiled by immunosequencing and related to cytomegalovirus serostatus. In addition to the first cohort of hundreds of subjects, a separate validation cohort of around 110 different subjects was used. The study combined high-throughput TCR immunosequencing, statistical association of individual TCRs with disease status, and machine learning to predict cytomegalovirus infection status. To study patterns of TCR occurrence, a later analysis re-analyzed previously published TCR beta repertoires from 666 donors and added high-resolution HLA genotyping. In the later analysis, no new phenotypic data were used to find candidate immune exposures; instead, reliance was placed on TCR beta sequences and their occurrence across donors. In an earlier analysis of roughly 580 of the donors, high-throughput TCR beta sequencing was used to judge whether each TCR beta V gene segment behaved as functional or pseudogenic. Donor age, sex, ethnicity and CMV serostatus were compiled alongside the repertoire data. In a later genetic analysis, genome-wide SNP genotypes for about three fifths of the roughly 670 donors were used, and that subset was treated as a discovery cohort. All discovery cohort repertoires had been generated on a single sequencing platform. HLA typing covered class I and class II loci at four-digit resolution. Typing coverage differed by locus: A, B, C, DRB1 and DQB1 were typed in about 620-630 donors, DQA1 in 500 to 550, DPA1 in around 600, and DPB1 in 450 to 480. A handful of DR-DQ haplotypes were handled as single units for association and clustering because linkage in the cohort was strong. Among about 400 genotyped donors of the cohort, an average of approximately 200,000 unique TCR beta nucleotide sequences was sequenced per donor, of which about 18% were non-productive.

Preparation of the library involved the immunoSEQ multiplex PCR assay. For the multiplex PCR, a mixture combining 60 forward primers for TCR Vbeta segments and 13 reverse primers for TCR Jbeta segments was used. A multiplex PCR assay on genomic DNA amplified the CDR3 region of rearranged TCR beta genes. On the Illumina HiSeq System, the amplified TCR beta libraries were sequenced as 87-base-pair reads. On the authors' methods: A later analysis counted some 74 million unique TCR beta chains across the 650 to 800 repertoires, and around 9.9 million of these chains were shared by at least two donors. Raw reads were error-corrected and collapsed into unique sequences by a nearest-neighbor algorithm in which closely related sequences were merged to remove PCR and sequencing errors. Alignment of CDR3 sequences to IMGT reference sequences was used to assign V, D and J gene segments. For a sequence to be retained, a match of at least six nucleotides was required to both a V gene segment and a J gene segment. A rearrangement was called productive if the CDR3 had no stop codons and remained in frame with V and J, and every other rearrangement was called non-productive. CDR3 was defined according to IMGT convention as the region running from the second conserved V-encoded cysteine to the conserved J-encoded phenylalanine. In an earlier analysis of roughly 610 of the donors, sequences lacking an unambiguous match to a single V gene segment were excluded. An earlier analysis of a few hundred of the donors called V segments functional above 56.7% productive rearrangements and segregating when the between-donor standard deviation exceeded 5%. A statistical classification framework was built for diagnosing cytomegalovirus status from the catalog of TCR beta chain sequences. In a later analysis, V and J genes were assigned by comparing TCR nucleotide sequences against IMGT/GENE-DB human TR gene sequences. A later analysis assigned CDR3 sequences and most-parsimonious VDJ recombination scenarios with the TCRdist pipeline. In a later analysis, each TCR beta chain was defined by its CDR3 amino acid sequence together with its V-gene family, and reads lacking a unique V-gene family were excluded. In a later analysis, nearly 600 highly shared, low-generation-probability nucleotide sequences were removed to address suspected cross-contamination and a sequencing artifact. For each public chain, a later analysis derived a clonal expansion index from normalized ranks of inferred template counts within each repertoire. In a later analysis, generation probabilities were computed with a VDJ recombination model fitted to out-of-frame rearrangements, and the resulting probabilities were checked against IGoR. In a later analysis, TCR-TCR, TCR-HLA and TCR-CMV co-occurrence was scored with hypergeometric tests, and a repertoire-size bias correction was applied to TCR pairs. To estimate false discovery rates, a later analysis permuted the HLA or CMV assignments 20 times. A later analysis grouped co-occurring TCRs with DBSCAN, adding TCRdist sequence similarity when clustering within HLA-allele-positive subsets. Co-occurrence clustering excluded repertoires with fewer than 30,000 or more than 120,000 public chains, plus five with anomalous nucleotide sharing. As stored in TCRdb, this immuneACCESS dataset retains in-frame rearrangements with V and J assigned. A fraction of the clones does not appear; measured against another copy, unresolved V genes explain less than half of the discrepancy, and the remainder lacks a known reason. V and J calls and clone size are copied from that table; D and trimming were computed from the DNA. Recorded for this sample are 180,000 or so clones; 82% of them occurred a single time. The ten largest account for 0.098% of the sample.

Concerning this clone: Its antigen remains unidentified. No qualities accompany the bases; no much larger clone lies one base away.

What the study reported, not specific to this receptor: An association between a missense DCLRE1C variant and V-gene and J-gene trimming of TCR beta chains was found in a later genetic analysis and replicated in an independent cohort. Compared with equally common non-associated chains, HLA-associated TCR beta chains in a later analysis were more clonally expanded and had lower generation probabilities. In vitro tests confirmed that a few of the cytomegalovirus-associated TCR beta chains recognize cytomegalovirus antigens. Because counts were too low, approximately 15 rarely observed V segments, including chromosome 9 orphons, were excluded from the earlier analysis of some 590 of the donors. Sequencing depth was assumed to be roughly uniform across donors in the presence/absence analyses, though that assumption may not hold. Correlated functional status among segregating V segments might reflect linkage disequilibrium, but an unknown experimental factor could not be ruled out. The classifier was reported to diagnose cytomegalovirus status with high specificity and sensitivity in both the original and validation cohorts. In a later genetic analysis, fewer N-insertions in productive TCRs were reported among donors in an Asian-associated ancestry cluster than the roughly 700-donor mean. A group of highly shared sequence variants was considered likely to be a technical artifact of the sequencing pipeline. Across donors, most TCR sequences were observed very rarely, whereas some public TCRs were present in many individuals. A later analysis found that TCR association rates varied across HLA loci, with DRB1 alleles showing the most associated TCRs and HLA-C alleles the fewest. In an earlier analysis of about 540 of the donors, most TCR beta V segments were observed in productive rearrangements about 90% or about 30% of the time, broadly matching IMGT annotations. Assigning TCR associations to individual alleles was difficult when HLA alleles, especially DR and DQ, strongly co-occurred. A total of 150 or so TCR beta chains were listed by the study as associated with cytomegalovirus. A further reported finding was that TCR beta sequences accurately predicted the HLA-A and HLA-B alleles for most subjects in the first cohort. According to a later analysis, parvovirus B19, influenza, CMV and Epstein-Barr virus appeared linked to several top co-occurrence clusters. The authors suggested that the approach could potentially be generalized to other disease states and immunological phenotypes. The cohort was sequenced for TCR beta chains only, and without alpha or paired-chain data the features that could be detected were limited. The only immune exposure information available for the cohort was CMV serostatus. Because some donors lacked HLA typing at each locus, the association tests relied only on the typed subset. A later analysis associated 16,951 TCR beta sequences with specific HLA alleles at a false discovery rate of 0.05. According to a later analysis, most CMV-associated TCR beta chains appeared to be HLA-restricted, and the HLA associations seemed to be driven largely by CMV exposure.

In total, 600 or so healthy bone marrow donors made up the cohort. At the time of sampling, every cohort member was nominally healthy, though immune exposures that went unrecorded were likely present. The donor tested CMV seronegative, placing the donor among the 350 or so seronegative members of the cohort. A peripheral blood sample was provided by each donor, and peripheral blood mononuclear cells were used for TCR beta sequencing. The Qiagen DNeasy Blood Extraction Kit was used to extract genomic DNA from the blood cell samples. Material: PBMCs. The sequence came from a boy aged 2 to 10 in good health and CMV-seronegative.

The CDR3 region: CASSSRQGDQPQHF. The DNA sequence is given as TGTGCCAGTAGTAGCAGACAGGGCGATCAGCCCCAGCATTTT. Recombination joined TRBV19 with TRBJ1-5; 7 nucleotides in the junction match TRBD1. For CDR1 and CDR2, the germline V gene (reference sequence) lists LNHDA and SQIVND. The CDR3, cysteine through phenylalanine, is 14 amino acids long. The kept DNA is CDR3 alone, 42 bases in frame from the first base. V is pruned by 4 bases and J by 5 bases, leaving 5 bases of the junction without a gene match.